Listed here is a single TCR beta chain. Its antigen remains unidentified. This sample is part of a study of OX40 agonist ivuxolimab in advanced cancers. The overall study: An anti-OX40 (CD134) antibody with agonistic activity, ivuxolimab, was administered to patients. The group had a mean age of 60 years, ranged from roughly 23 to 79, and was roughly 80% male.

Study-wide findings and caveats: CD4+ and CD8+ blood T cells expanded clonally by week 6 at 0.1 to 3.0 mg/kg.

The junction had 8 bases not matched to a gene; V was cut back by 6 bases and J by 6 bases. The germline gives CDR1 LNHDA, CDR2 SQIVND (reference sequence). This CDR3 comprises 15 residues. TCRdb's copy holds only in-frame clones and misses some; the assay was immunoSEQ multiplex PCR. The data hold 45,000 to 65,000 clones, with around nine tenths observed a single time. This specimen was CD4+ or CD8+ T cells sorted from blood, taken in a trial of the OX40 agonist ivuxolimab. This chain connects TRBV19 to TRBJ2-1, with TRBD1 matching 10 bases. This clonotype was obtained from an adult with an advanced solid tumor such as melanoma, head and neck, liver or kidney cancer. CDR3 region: CASSLTGTGANEQFF. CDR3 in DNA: TGTGCCAGTAGCCTAACCGGGACAGGGGCCAATGAGCAGTTCTTC. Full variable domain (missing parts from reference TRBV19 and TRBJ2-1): DGGITQSPKYLFRKEGQNVTLSCEQNLNHDAMYWYRQDPGQGLRLIYYSQIVNDFQKGDIAEGYSVSREKKESFPLTVTSAQKNPTAFYLCASSLTGTGANEQFFGPGTRLTVL.